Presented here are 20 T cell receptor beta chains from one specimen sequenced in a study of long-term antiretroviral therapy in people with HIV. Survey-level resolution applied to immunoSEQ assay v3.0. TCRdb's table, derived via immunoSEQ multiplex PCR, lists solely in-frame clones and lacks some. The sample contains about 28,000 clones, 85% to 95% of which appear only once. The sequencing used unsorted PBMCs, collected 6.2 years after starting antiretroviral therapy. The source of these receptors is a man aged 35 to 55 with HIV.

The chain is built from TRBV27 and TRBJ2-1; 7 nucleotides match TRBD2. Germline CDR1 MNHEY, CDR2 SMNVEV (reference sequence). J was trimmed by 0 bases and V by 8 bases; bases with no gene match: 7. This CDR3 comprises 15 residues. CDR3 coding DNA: TGTGCCAGCGAAGCAGCGGGAACCTCCTACAATGAGCAGTTCTTC. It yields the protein CASEAAGTSYNEQFF.

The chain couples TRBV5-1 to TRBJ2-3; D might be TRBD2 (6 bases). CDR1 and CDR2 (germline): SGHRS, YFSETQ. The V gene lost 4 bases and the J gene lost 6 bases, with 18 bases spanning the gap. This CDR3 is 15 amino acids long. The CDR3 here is CASSTLRLESDTQYF. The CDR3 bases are TGCGCCAGCAGCACCCTTCGACTAGAATCCGATACGCAGTATTTT.

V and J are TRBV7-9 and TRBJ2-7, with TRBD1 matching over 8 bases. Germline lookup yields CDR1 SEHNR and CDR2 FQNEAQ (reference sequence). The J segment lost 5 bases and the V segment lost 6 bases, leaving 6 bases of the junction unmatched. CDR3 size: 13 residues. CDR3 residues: CASRPGTGDEQYF. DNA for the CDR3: TGTGCCAGCAGACCCGGGACAGGTGACGAGCAGTACTTC.

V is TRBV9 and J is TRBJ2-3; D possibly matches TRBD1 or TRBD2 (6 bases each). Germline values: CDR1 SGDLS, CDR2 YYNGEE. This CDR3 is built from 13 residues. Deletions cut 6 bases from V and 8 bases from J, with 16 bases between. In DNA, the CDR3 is TGTGCCAGCACCAAGGGGGGTTCCGGTACGCAGTATTTT. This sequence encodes CASTKGGSGTQYF.

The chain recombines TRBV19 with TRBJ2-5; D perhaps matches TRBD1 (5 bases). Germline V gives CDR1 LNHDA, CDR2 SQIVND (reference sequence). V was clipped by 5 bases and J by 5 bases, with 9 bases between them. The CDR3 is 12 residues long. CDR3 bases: TGTGCCAGTAGTCAGGGCATGGAGACCCAGTACTTC. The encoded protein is CASSQGMETQYF.

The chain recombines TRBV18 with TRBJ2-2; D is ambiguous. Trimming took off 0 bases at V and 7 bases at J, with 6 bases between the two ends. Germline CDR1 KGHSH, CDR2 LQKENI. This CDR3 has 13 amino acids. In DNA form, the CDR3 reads TGTGCCAGCTCACCACCGGGATTCGGGGAGCTGTTTTTT. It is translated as CASSPPGFGELFF.

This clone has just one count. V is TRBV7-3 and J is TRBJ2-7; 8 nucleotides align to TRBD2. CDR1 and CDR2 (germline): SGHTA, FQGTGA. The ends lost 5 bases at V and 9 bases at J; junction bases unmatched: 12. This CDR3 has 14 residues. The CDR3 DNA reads TGTGCCAGCAGCGGACGGGAGGGGCTACGAGGGCAGTACTTC. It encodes CASSGREGLRGQYF. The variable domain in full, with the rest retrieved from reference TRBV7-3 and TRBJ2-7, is GAGVSQTPSNKVTEKGKYVELRCDPISGHTALYWYRQSLGQGPEFLIYFQGTGAADDSGLPNDRFFAVRPEGSVSTLKIQRTERGDSAVYLCASSGREGLRGQYFGPGTRLTVT.

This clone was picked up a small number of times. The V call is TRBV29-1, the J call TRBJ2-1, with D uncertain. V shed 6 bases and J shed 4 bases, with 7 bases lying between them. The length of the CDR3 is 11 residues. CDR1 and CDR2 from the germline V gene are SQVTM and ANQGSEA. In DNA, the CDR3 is TGCAGCGTCTCCGCGTACAATGAGCAGTTCTTC. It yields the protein CSVSAYNEQFF.

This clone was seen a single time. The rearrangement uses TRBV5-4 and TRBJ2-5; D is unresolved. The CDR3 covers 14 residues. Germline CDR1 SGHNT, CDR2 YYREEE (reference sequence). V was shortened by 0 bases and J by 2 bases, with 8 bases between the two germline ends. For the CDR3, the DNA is TGTGCCAGCAGCTTGGTGGGTAGTCAAGAGACCCAGTACTTC. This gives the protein CASSLVGSQETQYF. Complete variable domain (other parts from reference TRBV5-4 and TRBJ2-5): ETGVTQSPTHLIKTRGQQVTLRCSSQSGHNTVSWYQQALGQGPQFIFQYYREEENGRGNFPPRFSGLQFPNYSSELNVNALELDDSALYLCASSLVGSQETQYFGPGTRLLVL.

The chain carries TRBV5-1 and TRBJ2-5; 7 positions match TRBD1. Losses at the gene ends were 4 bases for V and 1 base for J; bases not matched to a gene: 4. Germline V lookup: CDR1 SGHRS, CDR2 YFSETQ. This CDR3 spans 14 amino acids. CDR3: CASSIQGVQETQYF. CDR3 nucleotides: TGCGCCAGCAGCATCCAGGGGGTCCAAGAGACCCAGTACTTC.

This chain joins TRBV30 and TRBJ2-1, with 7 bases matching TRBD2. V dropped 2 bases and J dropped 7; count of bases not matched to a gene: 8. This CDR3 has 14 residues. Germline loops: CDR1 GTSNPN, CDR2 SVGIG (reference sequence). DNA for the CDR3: TGTGCCTGGAGTCTCTTAGTGGGAGGGAATGAGCAGTTCTTC. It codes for CAWSLLVGGNEQFF.

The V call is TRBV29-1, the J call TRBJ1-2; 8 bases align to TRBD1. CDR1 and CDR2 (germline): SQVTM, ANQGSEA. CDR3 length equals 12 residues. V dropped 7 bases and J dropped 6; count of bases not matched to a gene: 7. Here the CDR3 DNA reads TGCAGCGCCCTGGACAGGGAAGATGGCTACACCTTC. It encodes CSALDREDGYTF.

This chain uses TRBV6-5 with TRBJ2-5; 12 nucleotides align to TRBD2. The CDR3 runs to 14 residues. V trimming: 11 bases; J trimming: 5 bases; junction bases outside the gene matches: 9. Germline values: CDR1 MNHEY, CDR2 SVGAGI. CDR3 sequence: CAAGLAGGQETQYF. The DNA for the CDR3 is TGTGCCGCGGGGCTAGCGGGAGGGCAGGAGACCCAGTACTTC.

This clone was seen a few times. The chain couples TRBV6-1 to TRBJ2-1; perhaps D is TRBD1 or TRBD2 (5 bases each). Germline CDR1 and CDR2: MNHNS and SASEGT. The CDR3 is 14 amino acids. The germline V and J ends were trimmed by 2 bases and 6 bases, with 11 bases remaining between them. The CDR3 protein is CASSEQTGGNEQFF. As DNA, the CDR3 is TGTGCCAGCAGTGAACAAACAGGAGGCAATGAGCAGTTCTTC.

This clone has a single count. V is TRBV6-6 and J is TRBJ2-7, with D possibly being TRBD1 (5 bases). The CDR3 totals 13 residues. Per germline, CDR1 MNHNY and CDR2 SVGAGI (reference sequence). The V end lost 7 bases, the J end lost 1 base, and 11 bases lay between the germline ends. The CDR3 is CASTKDKSYEQYF. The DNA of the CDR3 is TGTGCCAGCACCAAGGACAAGTCCTACGAGCAGTACTTC.

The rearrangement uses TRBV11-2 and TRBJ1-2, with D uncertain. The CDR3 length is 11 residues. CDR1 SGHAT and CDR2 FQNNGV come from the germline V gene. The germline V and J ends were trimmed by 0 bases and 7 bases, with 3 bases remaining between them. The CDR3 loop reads CASSLEAGYTF. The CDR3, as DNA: TGTGCCAGCAGCTTAGAGGCTGGCTACACCTTC.

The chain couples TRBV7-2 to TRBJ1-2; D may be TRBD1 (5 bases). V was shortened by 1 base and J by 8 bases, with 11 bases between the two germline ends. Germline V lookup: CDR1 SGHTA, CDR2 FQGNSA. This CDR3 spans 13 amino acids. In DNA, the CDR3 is TGTGCCAGCAGCTTAGTGGACACTCAGGGCTACACCTTC. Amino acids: CASSLVDTQGYTF.

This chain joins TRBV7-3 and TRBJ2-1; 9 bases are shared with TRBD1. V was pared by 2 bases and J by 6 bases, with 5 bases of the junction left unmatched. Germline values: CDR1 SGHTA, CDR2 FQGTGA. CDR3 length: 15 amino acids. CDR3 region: CASSLGTGFVNEQFF. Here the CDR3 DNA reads TGTGCCAGCAGCTTAGGGACAGGGTTTGTCAATGAGCAGTTCTTC.

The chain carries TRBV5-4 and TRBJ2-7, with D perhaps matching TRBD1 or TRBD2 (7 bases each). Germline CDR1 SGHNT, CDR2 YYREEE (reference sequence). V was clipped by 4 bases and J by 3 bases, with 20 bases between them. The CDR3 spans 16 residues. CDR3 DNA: TGTGCCAGCAGCAGCGGGACAGAACTTTACTACTACGAGCAGTACTTC. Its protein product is CASSSGTELYYYEQYF.

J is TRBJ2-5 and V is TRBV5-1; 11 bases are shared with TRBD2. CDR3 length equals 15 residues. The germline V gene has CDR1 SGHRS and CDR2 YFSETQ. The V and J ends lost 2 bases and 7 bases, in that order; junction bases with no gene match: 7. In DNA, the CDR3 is TGCGCCAGCAGCTTATTAGCGGGAGGGCAGGGGACCCAGTACTTC. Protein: CASSLLAGGQGTQYF.